The 28 T cell receptor beta chains listed next were all sequenced from one sample in a study of cytomegalovirus exposure and HLA in healthy donors. Primers included in the PCR were 60 Vbeta and 13 Jbeta primers. Method: immunoSEQ multiplex PCR; TCRdb's copy keeps in-frame clones and lacks some. This table holds roughly 130,000 clones, 60% to 75% found once. Sequencing was done on a sample of PBMCs. Receptors were obtained from a woman aged 45-65 years in good health and CMV-seropositive.

V usage is TRBV4-1 and J usage is TRBJ2-1; TRBD2 agrees at 10 bases. CDR1 is MGHRA and CDR2 is YSYEKL in the germline V gene. The V and J ends lost 5 bases and 7 bases, in that order; junction bases with no gene match: 5. The CDR3 length is 14 residues. The CDR3 sequence: CASSSRTSGNEQFF. CDR3 sequence (DNA): TGCGCCAGCAGCTCCCGGACTAGCGGTAATGAGCAGTTCTTC.

This chain connects TRBV6-5 to TRBJ2-7; D possibly corresponds to TRBD1 (6 bases). Germline loops: CDR1 MNHEY, CDR2 SVGAGI. The CDR3 has 14 residues. V dropped 6 bases and J dropped 3 bases, with 15 bases sitting between them. CDR3 sequence (DNA): TGTGCCAGCAGAACTGACAGGTCTCACTACGAGCAGTACTTC. The encoded protein is CASRTDRSHYEQYF.

The gene calls are TRBV7-2 and TRBJ2-1; D possibly corresponds to TRBD2 (7 bases). The V gene lost 5 bases and the J gene lost 9 bases, with 17 bases spanning the gap. The CDR3 has 14 amino acids. The germline CDR1 and CDR2 sequences are SGHTA and FQGNSA. CDR3 nucleotide sequence: TGTGCCAGCAGCCGTCAAAGGGGGGGCCTTGAGCAGTTCTTC. Encoded protein: CASSRQRGGLEQFF. Full variable domain (remainder filled in from reference TRBV7-2 and TRBJ2-1): GAGVSQSPSNKVTEKGKDVELRCDPISGHTALYWYRQSLGQGLEFLIYFQGNSAPDKSGLPSDRFSAERTGGSVSTLTIQRTQQEDSAVYLCASSRQRGGLEQFFGPGTRLTVL.

This chain joins TRBV21-1 and TRBJ1-1; TRBD1, the D gene given by the table, was not confirmed from the DNA. TRBV21-1 is annotated as a pseudogene. The CDR3 consists of 14 residues. CDR3 sequence (DNA): TGTGCCAGCAGCCCACACAGGGGGCAGGCTGAAGCTTTCTTT. Translating it yields CASSPHRGQAEAFF.

V gene TRBV7-2 combines with J gene TRBJ2-5, with 9 bases matching TRBD2. The V and J ends lost 2 bases and 2 bases, in that order; junction bases with no gene match: 6. The length of the CDR3 is 16 residues. CDR1 and CDR2 from the germline V gene are SGHTA and FQGNSA. The CDR3 spells CASSLIWRGGQETQYF. In nucleotides, the CDR3 is TGTGCCAGCAGCTTAATTTGGCGGGGGGGACAAGAGACCCAGTACTTC.

The chain joins TRBV2 to TRBJ1-2; maybe TRBD1 (6 bases). Deletions cut 2 bases from V and 5 bases from J, with 12 bases between. The length of the CDR3 is 14 residues. Germline V gene sequence: CDR1 SNHLY, CDR2 FYNNEI. The DNA of the CDR3 is TGTGCCAGCAGTGAAACAGGGCCGTCGTATGGCTACACCTTC. It is translated as CASSETGPSYGYTF.

The genes are TRBV6-6 and TRBJ1-1; D gene unclear. Trimming cost V 5 bases and J 1 base, with 8 bases left between them. Germline values: CDR1 MNHNY, CDR2 SVGAGI (reference sequence). The CDR3 length is 13 residues. CDR3 DNA sequence: TGTGCCAGCAGTCTGGGCTCGAACACTGAAGCTTTCTTT. This codes for CASSLGSNTEAFF.

V usage is TRBV7-6 and J usage is TRBJ2-6; TRBD2 matches at 15 bases. The CDR3 is 20 residues long. The V gene's germline CDR1 is SGHVS and CDR2 FNYEAQ. V dropped 3 bases and J dropped 0; count of bases not matched to a gene: 6. CDR3 DNA: TGTGCCAGCAGCTTTAGGACTAGCGGGGGGGCTTCCTCTGGGGCCAACGTCCTGACTTTC. It is translated as CASSFRTSGGASSGANVLTF.

The gene calls are TRBV7-2 and TRBJ2-3; 10 bases align to TRBD2. Germline CDR1 SGHTA, CDR2 FQGNSA. V was pared by 7 bases and J by 6 bases, with 7 bases of the junction left unmatched. The CDR3 consists of 14 residues. CDR3 in DNA: TGTGCCAGCAAGAGCGGGGGGGCGGGGGATACGCAGTATTTT. Protein: CASKSGGAGDTQYF.

V and J are TRBV30 and TRBJ1-6; 7 positions match TRBD1. Germline V lookup: CDR1 GTSNPN, CDR2 SVGIG (reference sequence). The CDR3 has 14 amino acids. Trimming at V came to 3 bases and at J to 6 bases, leaving 5 bases not matched to a gene. Here the CDR3 reads CAWRAGTVNSPLHF. CDR3 DNA: TGTGCCTGGAGGGCCGGGACAGTTAATTCACCCCTCCACTTT. Drawing the rest from reference TRBV30 and TRBJ1-6, the complete variable domain is SQTIHQWPATLVQPVGSPLSLECTVEGTSNPNLYWYRQAAGRGLQLLFYSVGIGQISSEVPQNLSASRPQDRQFILSSKKLLLSDSGFYLCAWRAGTVNSPLHFGNGTRLTVT.

This clone appeared once. The chain is built from TRBV6-6 and TRBJ1-1; D is possibly TRBD1 (5 bases). Germline V gene sequence: CDR1 MNHNY, CDR2 SVGAGI (reference sequence). Trimming took 6 bases from V and 1 from J, leaving 15 bases between them. This CDR3 region has 15 residues. Here the CDR3 DNA reads TGTGCCAGCAGACTCCAGGGAGGTGGGAACACTGAAGCTTTCTTT. Its translation is CASRLQGGGNTEAFF.

The CDR3 is CASDRASNQPQHF. CDR3 in DNA: TGTGCCAGTGACAGGGCAAGCAATCAGCCCCAGCATTTT. V is TRBV19 and J is TRBJ1-5, with 7 bases matching TRBD1. Germline V CDR1 and CDR2: LNHDA, SQIVND (reference sequence). This CDR3 has 13 amino acids. V shed 8 bases, J shed 1 base, and the junction held 2 bases outside the gene matches. The whole variable domain, filled in from reference TRBV19 and TRBJ1-5, reads DGGITQSPKYLFRKEGQNVTLSCEQNLNHDAMYWYRQDPGQGLRLIYYSQIVNDFQKGDIAEGYSVSREKKESFPLTVTSAQKNPTAFYLCASDRASNQPQHFGDGTRLSIL.

This clone was observed once. This chain joins TRBV5-1 and TRBJ1-1; TRBD1 agrees at 10 bases. Unmatched junction bases numbered 13, after V lost 5 bases and J lost 0 bases. CDR1 is SGHRS and CDR2 is YFSETQ in the germline V gene. The CDR3 is made up of 18 amino acids. CDR3 bases: TGCGCCAGCAGTTCCGGGACAGGGGAGAGTAGGCTGAACACTGAAGCTTTCTTT. As protein: CASSSGTGESRLNTEAFF.

Comments on this clone: The junction differs from germline at one of its ends, possibly a read error. This chain links TRBV5-6 with TRBJ2-1, with TRBD2 matching 7 bases. The germline gives CDR1 SGHDT, CDR2 YYEEEE. The CDR3 has 13 amino acids. CDR3 in DNA: TGTGCCAGCAGTTTGGGGCCGGGAGGCGAGCAGTTCTTC. Translated, it gives CASSLGPGGEQFF.

The chain has TRBV5-6 and TRBJ2-5, with 7 bases aligning to TRBD2. The J call may be incorrect, as the DNA end agrees better with TRBJ2-7. Germline loops: CDR1 SGHDT, CDR2 YYEEEE. This CDR3 has 15 residues. DNA of the CDR3: TGTGCCAGCAGCTTCGGCGGGAGCCTTTCGGGCGAGCAGTACTTC. It codes for CASSFGGSLSGEQYF.

The rearrangement joins TRBV30 to TRBJ1-6, with 8 bases identical to TRBD1. Germline CDR1 GTSNPN, CDR2 SVGIG (reference sequence). The CDR3 sequence is 13 residues long. Trimming cost V 7 bases and J 8 bases; bases outside gene matches: 7. In DNA, the CDR3 is TGTGCCTTCAAACAGGGGGGACATTCACCCCTCCACTTT. It is translated as CAFKQGGHSPLHF.

The rearrangement joins TRBV7-6 to TRBJ2-2; TRBD1 matches 8 bases. The trim removed 3 bases at V and 3 bases at J, leaving 9 bases unmatched. The CDR3 runs 17 residues. Per the germline V gene, CDR1 is SGHVS and CDR2 is FNYEAQ. In nucleotides, the CDR3 is TGTGCCAGCAGCTTGCCCGAGGGGACAGGCTACACCGGGGAGCTGTTTTTT. Its translation is CASSLPEGTGYTGELFF.

Only a few counts were recorded for this clone. The chain recombines TRBV27 with TRBJ2-1, with unresolved D. Between the trimmed V and J ends, which lost 3 bases and 4 bases, there was a span of 7 bases. The CDR3 sequence is 13 residues long. Germline V gives CDR1 MNHEY, CDR2 SMNVEV (reference sequence). CDR3 nucleotide sequence: TGTGCCAGCAGTTTGCGTCCTTACAATGAGCAGTTCTTC. This codes for CASSLRPYNEQFF.

The chain carries TRBV18 and TRBJ2-2; possible D gene TRBD2, 5 bases. In germline, CDR1 is KGHSH, CDR2 LQKENI. The length of the CDR3 is 12 residues. With 6 bases removed from V and 6 bases from J, the gap between germline ends came to 8 bases. The CDR3 sequence: CASSRVAGELFF. In nucleotides, the CDR3 is TGTGCCAGCTCGAGGGTGGCCGGGGAGCTGTTTTTT.

This clone turned up a few times. The chain recombines TRBV4-2 with TRBJ1-5; D gene ambiguous. Trimming removed 1 base at V and 4 bases at J, with 11 bases between. Germline V gives CDR1 LGHNA, CDR2 YNFKEQ. The length of the CDR3 is 15 residues. DNA for the CDR3: TGTGCCAGCAGCCAAGTGGCTGGACTTAATCAGCCCCAGCATTTT. Residues: CASSQVAGLNQPQHF.

The table lists this clone with a count of one. The V call is TRBV5-8, the J call TRBJ2-3; 8 bases are a match to TRBD1. In germline, CDR1 is SGHTS, CDR2 YDEGEE. The CDR3 has 14 amino acids. J was trimmed by 5 bases and V by 3 bases; bases with no gene match: 5. The CDR3 spells CASSWDRSKDTQYF. DNA for the CDR3: TGTGCCAGCAGCTGGGACAGGAGTAAAGATACGCAGTATTTT.

This rearrangement joins TRBV20-1 to TRBJ2-3, with 8 nucleotides matching TRBD2. Per the germline V gene, CDR1 is DFQATT and CDR2 is SNEGSKA (reference sequence). V shed 5 bases, J shed 11 bases, and the junction held 3 bases outside the gene matches. The CDR3 is 10 residues long. The CDR3 DNA follows: TGCAGTGCTTCCGGGACTAGGCAGTATTTT. Its translation: CSASGTRQYF.

The chain uses TRBV7-6 and TRBJ1-1; D uncertain. The CDR3 runs 14 residues. CDR1 and CDR2 (germline): SGHVS, FNYEAQ. V lost 3 bases and J lost 4, with 12 bases in between. Written as DNA, the CDR3 is TGTGCCAGCAGCTTGGGCCTACTGGGCACTGAAGCTTTCTTT. The encoded protein is CASSLGLLGTEAFF.

The chain uses TRBV15 and TRBJ2-6, with TRBD1 identical over 7 bases. CDR1 LNHNV and CDR2 YYDKDF come from the germline V gene (reference sequence). V gave up 4 bases and J gave up 0 bases; unmatched junction bases: 6. The CDR3 spans 17 residues. The CDR3 spells CATSKTGRPSGANVLTF. The CDR3 nucleotides read TGTGCCACCAGCAAGACAGGGCGACCCTCTGGGGCCAACGTCCTGACTTTC.

The V and J genes are TRBV4-1 and TRBJ1-2, with D perhaps TRBD1 (6 bases). Germline CDR1 and CDR2: MGHRA and YSYEKL. With 1 base removed from V and 2 bases from J, the gap between germline ends came to 11 bases. The CDR3 loop spans 15 amino acids. Written as DNA, the CDR3 is TGCGCCAGCAGCCAAGCCGCGGGGGCGAACTATGGCTACACCTTC. It translates to CASSQAAGANYGYTF.

This chain joins TRBV6-1 and TRBJ2-3; TRBD1 matches at 7 bases. CDR3 size: 12 residues. V lost 6 bases, J lost 9 bases, and 6 bases stayed unmatched. Germline CDR1 and CDR2: MNHNS and SASEGT. Here the CDR3 DNA reads TGTGCCAGCAGGAATATGGACAGGACGCAGTATTTT. Encoded protein: CASRNMDRTQYF.

This clone was recorded once. This chain connects TRBV2 to TRBJ2-2; D is possibly TRBD1 (6 bases). CDR1 and CDR2 (germline): SNHLY, FYNNEI. Trimming left V 8 bases short and J 4 bases short, with 14 bases between. The CDR3 loop spans 14 amino acids. CDR3 residues: CASHTDRFTGELFF. In nucleotides, the CDR3 is TGTGCCAGCCATACAGACAGGTTCACCGGGGAGCTGTTTTTT. Based on the CDR3 plus reference TRBV2 and TRBJ2-2, the full variable domain is EPEVTQTPSHQVTQMGQEVILRCVPISNHLYFYWYRQILGQKVEFLVSFYNNEISEKSEIFDDQFSVERPDGSNFTLKIRSTKLEDSAMYFCASHTDRFTGELFFGEGSRLTVL.

This clone was counted only a few times. The J gene is TRBJ1-1, the V gene TRBV6-1, with 7 bases identical to TRBD1. J was trimmed by 4 bases and V by 5 bases; bases with no gene match: 7. Looked up from germline, CDR1 is MNHNS and CDR2 is SASEGT. The CDR3 contains 14 residues. The CDR3 DNA reads as TGTGCCAGCAGTTATCAGACAGGGACCACTGAAGCTTTCTTT. Protein sequence: CASSYQTGTTEAFF.